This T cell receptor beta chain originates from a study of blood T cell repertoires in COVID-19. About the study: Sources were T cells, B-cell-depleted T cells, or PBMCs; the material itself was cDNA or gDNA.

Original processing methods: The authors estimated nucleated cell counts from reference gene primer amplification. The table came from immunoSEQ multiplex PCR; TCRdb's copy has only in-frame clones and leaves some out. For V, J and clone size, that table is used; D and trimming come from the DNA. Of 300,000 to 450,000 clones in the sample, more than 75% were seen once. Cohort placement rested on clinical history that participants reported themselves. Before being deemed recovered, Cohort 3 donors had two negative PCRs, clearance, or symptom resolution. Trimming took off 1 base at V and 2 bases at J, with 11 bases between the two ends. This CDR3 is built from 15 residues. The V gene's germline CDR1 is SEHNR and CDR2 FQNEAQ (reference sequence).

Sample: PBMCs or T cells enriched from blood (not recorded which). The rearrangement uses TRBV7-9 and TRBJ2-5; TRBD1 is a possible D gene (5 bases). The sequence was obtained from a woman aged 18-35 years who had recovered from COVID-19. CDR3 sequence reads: CASSLVGALQETQYF. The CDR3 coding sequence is TGTGCCAGCAGCTTAGTAGGGGCCTTACAAGAGACCCAGTACTTC.